Below, one T cell receptor (beta chain) is given with its context. The CDR3 contains 16 residues. V lost 8 bases and J 1 base, leaving 18 bases between the germline ends. The germline V gene has CDR1 MDHEN and CDR2 SYDVKM. This sample is drawn from a study of shared clonotypes between healthy human individuals. The wider study: The people who gave samples were a couple of women and a few men aged 18 to 49.

Deep was the level at which the assay was run. Several immunoSEQ plates held equal portions of the genomic DNA taken from each subset. The sequenced material, unsorted PBMC DNA, was run on ten immunoSEQ deep assay plates. TCRdb's table, derived via immunoSEQ multiplex PCR, lists solely in-frame clones and lacks some. The table includes about 490,000 clones, roughly 85% detected once. The source material was PBMCs. This sequence was found in a woman between 40 and 55 years old in good health. Some clones in this sample may be carry-over from other donors' samples. The rearrangement joins TRBV28 to TRBJ1-5; D is perhaps TRBD1 (6 bases). For the CDR3, the DNA is TGTGCCAGCTCACCTATGGGGGGCGGGAGCAATCAGCCCCAGCATTTT. Encoded protein: CASSPMGGGSNQPQHF.